This T cell receptor (beta chain) was documented in a study of cytomegalovirus exposure and HLA in healthy donors. The study's findings and limits: Reports showed the classifier diagnosing cytomegalovirus status with high specificity and sensitivity. Researchers catalogued roughly 170 TCR beta chains as cytomegalovirus-associated. In vitro experiments confirmed that a few CMV-associated chains were specific for CMV antigens. Differences between HLA loci emerged in a later analysis of TCR association rates, with DRB1 most and HLA-C fewest.

The PCR used 60 Vbeta and 13 Jbeta primers. The repertoire was sequenced with immunoSEQ multiplex PCR; TCRdb's copy has only in-frame clones and lacks some. The table records under 200,000 clones, roughly 90% of them present only once. The V gene's germline CDR1 is SGHRS and CDR2 YFSETQ. The CDR3 length is 17 residues. Unmatched junction bases numbered 6, after V lost 0 bases and J lost 1 base. Worth noting for this clone: Its antigen is currently unknown.

This chain connects TRBV5-1 to TRBJ2-7, with 11 bases lining up with TRBD1. The source of this sequence is a boy between 2 and 15 years old in good health and CMV-seronegative. Sequencing used PBMCs. CDR3 DNA sequence: TGCGCCAGCAGCTTGGATCGCCGGGACAGGGGGTCCTACGAGCAGTACTTC. It encodes CASSLDRRDRGSYEQYF. The full variable domain, in which reference TRBV5-1 and TRBJ2-7 provide the parts outside the CDR3, is KAGVTQTPRYLIKTRGQQVTLSCSPISGHRSVSWYQQTPGQGLQFLFEYFSETQRNKGNFPGRFSGRQFSNSRSEMNVSTLELGDSALYLCASSLDRRDRGSYEQYFGPGTRLTVT.